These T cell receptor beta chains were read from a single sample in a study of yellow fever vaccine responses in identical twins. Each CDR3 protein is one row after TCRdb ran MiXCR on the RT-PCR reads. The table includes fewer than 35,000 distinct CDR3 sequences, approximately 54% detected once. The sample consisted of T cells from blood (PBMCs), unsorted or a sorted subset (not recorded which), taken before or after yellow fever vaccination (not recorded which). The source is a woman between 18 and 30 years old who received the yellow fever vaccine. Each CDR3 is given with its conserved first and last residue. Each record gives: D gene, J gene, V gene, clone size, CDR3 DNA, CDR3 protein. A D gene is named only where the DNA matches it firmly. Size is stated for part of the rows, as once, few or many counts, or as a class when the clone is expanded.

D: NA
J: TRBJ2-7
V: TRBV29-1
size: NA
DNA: TGCAGCGTTGAAGTTGGCGGAATATACGAGCAGTACTTC
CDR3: CSVEVGGIYEQYF

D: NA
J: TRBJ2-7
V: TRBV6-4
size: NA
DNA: TGTGCCAGCAGAGACGACAGCGCCGGCTCCTACGAGCAGTACTTC
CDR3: CASRDDSAGSYEQYF

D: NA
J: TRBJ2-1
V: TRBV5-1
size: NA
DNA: TGCGCCAGCAGCTTGGAGACAGTCTCCTACAATGAGCAGTTCTTC
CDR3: CASSLETVSYNEQFF

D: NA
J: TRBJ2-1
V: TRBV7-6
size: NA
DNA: TGTGCCAGCAGCAACAACTGGGCATTTAGGCCCCACAATGAGCAGTTCTTC
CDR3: CASSNNWAFRPHNEQFF

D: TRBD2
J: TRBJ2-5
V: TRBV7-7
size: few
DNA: TGTGCCAGCAGCCCCGATAGCGGGGGGTCAAACCAAGAGACCCAGTACTTC
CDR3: CASSPDSGGSNQETQYF

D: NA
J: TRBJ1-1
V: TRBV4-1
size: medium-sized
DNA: TGCGCCAGCAGCCAAGATGGCAGGTCGGTCACTGAAGCTTTCTTT
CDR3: CASSQDGRSVTEAFF

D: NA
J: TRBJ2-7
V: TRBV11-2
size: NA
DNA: TGTGCCAGCAGCATAGGAGCTGGGGGTCCCTCCTACGAGCAGTACTTC
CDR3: CASSIGAGGPSYEQYF

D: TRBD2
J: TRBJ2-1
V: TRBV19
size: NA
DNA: TGTGCCAGTAGTATAGGTAGGGGACTAGCAAGGGGCAATGAGCAGTTCTTC
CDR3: CASSIGRGLARGNEQFF

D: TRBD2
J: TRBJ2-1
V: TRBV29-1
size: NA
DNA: TGCAGCGTTGAAAATAGCGGGGGGGCCCTGAATGAGCAGTTCTTC
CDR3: CSVENSGGALNEQFF

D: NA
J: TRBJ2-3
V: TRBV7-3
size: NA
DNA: TGTGCCAGCAGCGTAAACCCCACAGATACGCAGTATTTT
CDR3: CASSVNPTDTQYF

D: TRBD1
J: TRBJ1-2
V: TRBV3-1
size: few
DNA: TGTGCCAGCAGCCCGTCCCGGGACAGGGTTAACTATGGCTACACCTTC
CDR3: CASSPSRDRVNYGYTF

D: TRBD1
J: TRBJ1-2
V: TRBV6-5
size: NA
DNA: TGTGCCAGCAGTTACGCCCAGGGGGGACCCTATGGCTACACCTTC
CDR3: CASSYAQGGPYGYTF

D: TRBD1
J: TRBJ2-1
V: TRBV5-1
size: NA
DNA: TGCGCCAGCAGCTTGCTACAGGGGATCGATGAGCAGTTCTTC
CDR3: CASSLLQGIDEQFF

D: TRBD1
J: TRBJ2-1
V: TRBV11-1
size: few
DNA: TGTGCCAGCGAGGGGTCACAGGGGGCCTACAATGAGCAGTTCTTC
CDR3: CASEGSQGAYNEQFF

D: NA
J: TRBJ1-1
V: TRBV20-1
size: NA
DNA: TGCAGTGCTCAAGAAGAGGAGGGCCTCGGGGCTTTCTTT
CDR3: CSAQEEEGLGAFF

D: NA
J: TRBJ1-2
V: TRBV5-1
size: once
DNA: TGCGCCAGCAGCTTCGGGTTGAACTATGGCTACACCTTC
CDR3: CASSFGLNYGYTF

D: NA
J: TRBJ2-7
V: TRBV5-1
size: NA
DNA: TGCGCCAGCCCCGAGCTAGAGCAGTACTTC
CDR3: CASPELEQYF

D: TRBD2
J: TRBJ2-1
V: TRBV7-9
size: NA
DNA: TGTGCCAGCAGCTCCCGAAAAGGGACTAGCGGGGTATACAATGAGCAGTTCTTC
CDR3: CASSSRKGTSGVYNEQFF

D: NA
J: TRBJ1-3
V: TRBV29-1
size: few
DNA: TGCAGCGTTGAAGATCAGAGAATAAGCTCTGGAAACACCATATATTTT
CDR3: CSVEDQRISSGNTIYF

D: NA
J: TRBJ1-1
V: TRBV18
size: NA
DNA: TGTGCCAGCTCACACAACGAACAGTTAATGGAAGCTTTCTTT
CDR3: CASSHNEQLMEAFF

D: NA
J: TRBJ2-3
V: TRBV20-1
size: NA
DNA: TGCAGTGCCCGCGGGCAGGGAGGCACAGATACGCAGTATTTT
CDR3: CSARGQGGTDTQYF

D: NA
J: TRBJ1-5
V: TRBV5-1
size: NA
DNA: TGCGCCAGCAGCTTGGCCGGTAGTCAGCCCCAGCATTTT
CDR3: CASSLAGSQPQHF

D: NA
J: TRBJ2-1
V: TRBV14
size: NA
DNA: TGTGCCAGCAGCCAAGCCCGAGGGGAAATCTCCTACAATGAGCAGTTCTTC
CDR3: CASSQARGEISYNEQFF

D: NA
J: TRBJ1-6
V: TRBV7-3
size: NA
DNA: TGTGCCAGCAGCCCAGACCAGGGTGCACCCCTCCACTTT
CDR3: CASSPDQGAPLHF

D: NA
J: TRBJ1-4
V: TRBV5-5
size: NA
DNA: TGTGCCAGCAGCCTCAGGGCCCCAAACAACGGCGGTGAAAAACTGTTTTTT
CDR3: CASSLRAPNNGGEKLFF

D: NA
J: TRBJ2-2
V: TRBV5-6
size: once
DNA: TGTGCCAGCAGCATCGGGACTGGCGGGGAGCTGTTTTTT
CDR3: CASSIGTGGELFF

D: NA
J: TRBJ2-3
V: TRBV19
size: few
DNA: TGTGCCACCCGGGGGAGCACAGATACGCAGTATTTT
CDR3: CATRGSTDTQYF

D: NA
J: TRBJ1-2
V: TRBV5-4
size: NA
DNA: TGTGCCAGCAGCTTGGAACAATTTACGACAGCTGGCTACACCTTC
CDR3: CASSLEQFTTAGYTF

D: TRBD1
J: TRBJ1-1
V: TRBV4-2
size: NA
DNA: TGTGCCAGCAGCCCGGGGGACAGGGTGGTCACTGAAGCTTTCTTT
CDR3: CASSPGDRVVTEAFF

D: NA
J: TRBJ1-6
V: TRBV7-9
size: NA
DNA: TGTGCCAGCAGCTTAGACCCGGGGGTGGATTCACCCCTCCACTTT
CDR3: CASSLDPGVDSPLHF

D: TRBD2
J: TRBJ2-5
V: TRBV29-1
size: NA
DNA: TGCAGCGTGCCCACTAGCGGGGGGCCCGAGGAGACCCAGTACTTC
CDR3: CSVPTSGGPEETQYF

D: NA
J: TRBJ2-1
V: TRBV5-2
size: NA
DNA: TGTGCCAGCAACTTGGGGGCCAACTCGCGCTCCTACAATGAGCAGTTCTTC
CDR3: CASNLGANSRSYNEQFF

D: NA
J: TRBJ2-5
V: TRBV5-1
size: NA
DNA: TGCGCCAGCAGCTTGGGCTACAGAGTGAGCCAAGAGACCCAGTACTTC
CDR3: CASSLGYRVSQETQYF

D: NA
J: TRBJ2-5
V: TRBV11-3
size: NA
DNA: TGTGCCAGCAGCTTAGATAATCGGGGAGAGACCCAGTACTTC
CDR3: CASSLDNRGETQYF

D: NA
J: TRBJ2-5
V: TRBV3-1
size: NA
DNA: TGTGCCAGCAGCCAAGAAGCTCAGGGTTTGGAGACCCAGTACTTC
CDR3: CASSQEAQGLETQYF

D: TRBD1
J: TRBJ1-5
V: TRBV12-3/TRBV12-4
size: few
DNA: TGTGCCAGCAGTACCCCGACAGGGTCCAGCAATCAGCCCCAGCATTTT
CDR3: CASSTPTGSSNQPQHF

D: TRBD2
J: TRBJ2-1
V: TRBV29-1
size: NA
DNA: TGCAGCGTTGGGGGGACTAGCGGTCCGGGCATGAGGAATGAGCAGTTCTTC
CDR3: CSVGGTSGPGMRNEQFF

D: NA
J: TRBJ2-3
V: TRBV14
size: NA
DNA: TGTGCCAGCAGCCAAGATGGGGGCAGCCGGGATACGCAGTATTTT
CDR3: CASSQDGGSRDTQYF

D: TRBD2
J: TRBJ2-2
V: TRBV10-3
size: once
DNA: TGTGCCATCAAGGGGAAACCAGCGGGAACCGGCGGGGAGCTGTTTTTT
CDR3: CAIKGKPAGTGGELFF

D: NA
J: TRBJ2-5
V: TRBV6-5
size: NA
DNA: TGTGCCAGCAGTTACTCATCGCAGGGAGAGACCCAGTACTTC
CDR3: CASSYSSQGETQYF